These T cell receptor beta chains were read from a single sample in a study of post-analysis software for immune sequencing data. From the PCR reads, TCRdb called clonotypes with MiXCR, one entry per CDR3 protein. The data show about 770,000 distinct CDR3 sequences, 35% to 55% seen once. The sequenced material came from blood. The origin of the receptors is a girl aged 10 to 17 with multiple sclerosis. The CDR3 runs from the conserved cysteine through the conserved F or W. D genes are given only for firm matches. Rows give clone size only sometimes, using once, few, many, or a class for an expanded clone.

CDR3nt	CDR3aa	d_gene	len	v_gene	j_gene	abundance
TGCAGTGCCCCCCCGGGACTAGCGGCTTACAATGAGCAGTTCTTC	CSAPPGLAAYNEQFF	TRBD2	15	TRBV20-1	TRBJ2-1	.
TGTGCCAGCAGCAGCGACAGGGCCGATGAGCAGTTCTTC	CASSSDRADEQFF	TRBD1	13	TRBV4-2	TRBJ2-1	few
TGCAGCGCCCCGGGACAGGGGGCGGGTGGCTACACCTTC	CSAPGQGAGGYTF	TRBD1	13	TRBV29-1	TRBJ1-2	.
TGCGCCAGCAGCTTACCCAGGGACAGGGGCACAGATACGCAGTATTTT	CASSLPRDRGTDTQYF	TRBD1	16	TRBV5-1	TRBJ2-3	.
TGTGCCTGGGTTCCTGCAGGGAACTATGGCTACACCTTC	CAWVPAGNYGYTF	.	13	TRBV30	TRBJ1-2	once
TGCGCCAGCAGCTTGGATGGTAGCGCCTACGAGCAGTACTTC	CASSLDGSAYEQYF	.	14	TRBV5-1	TRBJ2-7	.
TGCAGCGTTGAAGATCATGCTGGAGAGACCCAGTACTTC	CSVEDHAGETQYF	.	13	TRBV29-1	TRBJ2-5	.
TGCAGCGTTTGCAGCGAAAACACAGATACGCAGTATTTT	CSVCSENTDTQYF	.	13	TRBV29-1	TRBJ2-3	.
TGTGCCACCAGCAGAGATCAGACGGGATTTGGCTACACCTTC	CATSRDQTGFGYTF	.	14	TRBV15	TRBJ1-2	.
TGCGCCAGCAGCCAAGATTTGGGCGGGACTAGCAGCTACGAGCAGTACTTC	CASSQDLGGTSSYEQYF	TRBD2	17	TRBV4-3	TRBJ2-7	few
TGTGCCAGCAGTTCCCCGACTAGCGTGATTTACAATGAGCAGTTCTTC	CASSSPTSVIYNEQFF	TRBD2	16	TRBV28	TRBJ2-1	.
TGTGCCAGCAGTGAATATCGGGGCGGGAGGGCCCTCACAGATACGCAGTATTTT	CASSEYRGGRALTDTQYF	TRBD2	18	TRBV25-1	TRBJ2-3	.
TGTGCCAGCAGATACTCCGGGACAGGGACCTACGAGCAGTACTTC	CASRYSGTGTYEQYF	TRBD1	15	TRBV6-2/TRBV6-3	TRBJ2-7	few
TGTGCCAGCAGTTACGGGACTGAAAACTATGGCTACACCTTC	CASSYGTENYGYTF	.	14	TRBV6-5	TRBJ1-2	few